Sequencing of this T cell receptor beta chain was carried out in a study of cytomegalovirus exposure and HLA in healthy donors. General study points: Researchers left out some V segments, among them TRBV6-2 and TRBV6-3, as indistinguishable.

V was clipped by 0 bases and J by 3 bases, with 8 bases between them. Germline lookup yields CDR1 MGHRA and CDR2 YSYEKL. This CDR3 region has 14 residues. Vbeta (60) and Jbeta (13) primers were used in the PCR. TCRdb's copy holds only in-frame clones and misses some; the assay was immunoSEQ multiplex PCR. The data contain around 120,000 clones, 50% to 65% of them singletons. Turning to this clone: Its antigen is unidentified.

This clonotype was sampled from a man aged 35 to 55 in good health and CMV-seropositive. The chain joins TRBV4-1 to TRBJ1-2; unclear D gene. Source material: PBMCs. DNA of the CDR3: TGCGCCAGCAGCCAAGAGGTGAGGGACTATGGCTACACCTTC. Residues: CASSQEVRDYGYTF.